The rows below give T cell receptor beta chains drawn from one sample of a study of blood T cell repertoires in COVID-19. Libraries were prepared by immunoSEQ multiplex PCR; TCRdb keeps only in-frame clonotypes and omits some of them. The sample includes approximately 200,000 clones, roughly three quarters of them seen just once. The sample consisted of peripheral blood. These receptors all come from a woman between 40 and 50 years old with COVID-19, enrolled during active disease. The CDR3 runs from the conserved cysteine through the conserved F or W. The order of the fields is V gene, clone size, J gene, D gene, CDR3 DNA, CDR3 protein. The D gene is left open where the match is weak. A row's size may be missing; if present it is once, few, many or a size class.

V: TRBV18
size: NA
J: TRBJ2-3
D: NA
DNA: TGTGCCAGCTCACCGGCGGCAAAGGCGCAGTATTTT
CDR3: CASSPAAKAQYF

V: TRBV2
size: many
J: TRBJ2-3
D: TRBD1
DNA: TGTGCCAGCAGCGCGACAGGGAGTGGGGCAGATACGCAGTATTTT
CDR3: CASSATGSGADTQYF

V: TRBV4-1
size: NA
J: TRBJ1-1
D: NA
DNA: TGCGCCAGCCTCAGCGTGAACACTGAAGCTTTCTTT
CDR3: CASLSVNTEAFF

V: TRBV10-1
size: NA
J: TRBJ2-1
D: NA
DNA: TGCGCCAGCAGCCGGGGTAACAATGAGCAGTTCTTC
CDR3: CASSRGNNEQFF

V: TRBV9
size: NA
J: TRBJ1-1
D: NA
DNA: TGTGCCAGCAGCGTAGTTGATCAGGGTCAAGCTTTCTTT
CDR3: CASSVVDQGQAFF

V: TRBV29-1
size: NA
J: TRBJ2-2
D: TRBD1
DNA: TGCAGCGCGAGGGACAGGGGTTCCACCGGGGAGCTGTTTTTT
CDR3: CSARDRGSTGELFF

V: TRBV5-8
size: many
J: TRBJ2-3
D: NA
DNA: TGTGCCAGCAGCCTGAGACACGGAAACACAGATACGCAGTATTTT
CDR3: CASSLRHGNTDTQYF

V: TRBV18
size: NA
J: TRBJ2-1
D: TRBD2
DNA: TGTGCCAGCTCACCTTCCCGGGGGGATTACAATGAGCAGTTCTTC
CDR3: CASSPSRGDYNEQFF

V: TRBV3-1/TRBV3-2
size: NA
J: TRBJ2-1
D: NA
DNA: TGTGCCAGCACCTCCAGGGGATTGAATGAGCAGTTCTTC
CDR3: CASTSRGLNEQFF

V: TRBV19
size: NA
J: TRBJ2-1
D: TRBD2
DNA: TGTGCCAGTAGTATGGCAGCGGGCGGGAGGGTCTACAATGAGCAGTTCTTC
CDR3: CASSMAAGGRVYNEQFF

V: TRBV29-1
size: NA
J: TRBJ2-1
D: TRBD2
DNA: TGCAGCGTCGCCGGGCGGGGGGGCATGGATGAGCAGTTCTTC
CDR3: CSVAGRGGMDEQFF

V: TRBV5-1
size: NA
J: TRBJ2-1
D: NA
DNA: TGCGCCAGCAGCCCAAGGGAGGATCAGTTCTTC
CDR3: CASSPREDQFF

V: TRBV5-1
size: NA
J: TRBJ2-7
D: TRBD2
DNA: TGCGCCAGCAGCTTGGCGACTAGCGGGAGCTCCTACGAGCAGTACTTC
CDR3: CASSLATSGSSYEQYF

V: TRBV11-3
size: NA
J: TRBJ1-1
D: NA
DNA: TGTGCCAGCAGCTTAGGGGGCGAGACTGAAGCTTTCTTT
CDR3: CASSLGGETEAFF

V: TRBV6-5
size: few
J: TRBJ2-3
D: TRBD2
DNA: TGTGCCAGCAGTTCCTCGACTAGCGCCGATACGCAGTATTTT
CDR3: CASSSSTSADTQYF

V: TRBV10-3
size: NA
J: TRBJ1-4
D: TRBD1
DNA: TGTGCCATCAGTGAGACACAGAGGACAGGTTTATTTTTT
CDR3: CAISETQRTGLFF

V: TRBV5-1
size: NA
J: TRBJ1-1
D: NA
DNA: TGCGCCAGCAGCTTGGAGGCAGGGCCCCGGAACACTGAAGCTTTCTTT
CDR3: CASSLEAGPRNTEAFF

V: TRBV30
size: NA
J: TRBJ1-2
D: NA
DNA: TGTGCCTCTCCGGGACATTACTATGGCTACACCTTC
CDR3: CASPGHYYGYTF

V: TRBV7-9
size: NA
J: TRBJ2-7
D: NA
DNA: TGTGCCAGCAGCTTAGGACGGAGCTACGAGCAGTACTTC
CDR3: CASSLGRSYEQYF

V: TRBV5-4
size: NA
J: TRBJ2-6
D: NA
DNA: TGTGCCAGCAGCTCCTATGGACAGTCCGGGGCCAACGTCCTGACTTTC
CDR3: CASSSYGQSGANVLTF

V: TRBV5-6
size: NA
J: TRBJ1-1
D: NA
DNA: TGTGCCAGCAGCTTGGGACAGTGGGCCACTGAAGCTTTCTTT
CDR3: CASSLGQWATEAFF

V: TRBV7-3
size: NA
J: TRBJ2-6
D: NA
DNA: TGTGCCAGCACCCAGGGGACCTCTGGGGCCAACGTCCTGACTTTC
CDR3: CASTQGTSGANVLTF

V: TRBV9
size: NA
J: TRBJ2-6
D: NA
DNA: TGTGCCAGCAGCCAATCCCTAACTGGGGCCAACGTCCTGACTTTC
CDR3: CASSQSLTGANVLTF

V: TRBV2
size: NA
J: TRBJ2-7
D: NA
DNA: TGTGCCAGCAGGATGGAGACCTACGAGCAGTACTTC
CDR3: CASRMETYEQYF

V: TRBV11-2
size: NA
J: TRBJ1-1
D: TRBD1
DNA: TGTGCCAGCAGCTCACAGGGGGGAGCTTTCTTT
CDR3: CASSSQGGAFF

V: TRBV10-3
size: NA
J: TRBJ2-7
D: NA
DNA: TGTGCCATCACTGACAGGGAGGGCTCCTACGAGCAGTACTTC
CDR3: CAITDREGSYEQYF

V: TRBV6-5
size: once
J: TRBJ2-3
D: NA
DNA: TGTGCCAGCAGGGACTCCCTTACAGATACGCAGTATTTT
CDR3: CASRDSLTDTQYF